Detailed here is one T cell receptor beta chain. Germline V CDR1 and CDR2: MDHEN, SYDVKM. V dropped 2 bases and J dropped 6 bases, with 19 bases sitting between them. The CDR3 totals 17 residues. These data are taken from a study of blood T cell repertoires in COVID-19. Background on the study: Both acute and convalescent COVID-19 samples were obtained from the United States, Italy and Spain. The cDNA or gDNA used as material had been derived from T cells, B-cell-depleted T cells, or PBMCs.

Per the original methods: How many nucleated cells were present was estimated from reference gene primer amplification. The data were produced by immunoSEQ multiplex PCR, yet TCRdb's version contains in-frame clones alone and is incomplete. Clone size and the V and J calls come from that table; the DNA yielded D and trimming. In the table there are about 64,000 clones, roughly four fifths of which are singletons. This chain joins TRBV28 and TRBJ2-2; the D is unclear. Specimen: peripheral blood. The TCR was taken from a human donor in a cohort sampled during active COVID-19. This CDR3 is CASSLVPSELRAGELFF. The CDR3 bases are TGTGCCAGCAGTTTAGTCCCCAGCGAACTACGCGCCGGGGAGCTGTTTTTT.